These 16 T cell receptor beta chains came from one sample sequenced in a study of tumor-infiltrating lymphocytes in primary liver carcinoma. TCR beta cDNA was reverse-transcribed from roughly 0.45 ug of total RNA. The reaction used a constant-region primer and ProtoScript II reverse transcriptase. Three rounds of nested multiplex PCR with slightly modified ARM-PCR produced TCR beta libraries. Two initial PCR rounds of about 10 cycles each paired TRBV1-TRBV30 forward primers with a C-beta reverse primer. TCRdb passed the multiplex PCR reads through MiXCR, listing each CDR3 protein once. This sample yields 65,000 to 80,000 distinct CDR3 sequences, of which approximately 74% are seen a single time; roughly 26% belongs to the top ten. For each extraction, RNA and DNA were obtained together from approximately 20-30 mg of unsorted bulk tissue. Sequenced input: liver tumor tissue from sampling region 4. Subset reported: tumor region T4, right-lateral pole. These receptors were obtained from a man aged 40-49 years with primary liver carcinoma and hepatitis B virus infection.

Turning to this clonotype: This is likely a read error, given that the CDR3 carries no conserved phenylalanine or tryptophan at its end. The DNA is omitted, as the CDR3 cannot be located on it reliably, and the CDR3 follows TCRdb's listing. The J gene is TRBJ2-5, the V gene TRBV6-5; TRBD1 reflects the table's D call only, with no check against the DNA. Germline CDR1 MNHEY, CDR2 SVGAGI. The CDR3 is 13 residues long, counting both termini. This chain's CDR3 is CAGRSGVMGTEYS.

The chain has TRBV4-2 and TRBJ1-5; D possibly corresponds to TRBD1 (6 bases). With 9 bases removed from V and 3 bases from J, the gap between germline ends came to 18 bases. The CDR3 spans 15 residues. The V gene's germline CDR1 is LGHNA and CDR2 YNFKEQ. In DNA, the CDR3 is TGTGCCAGTAACCAAGGGGGGGCGGTCAATCAGCCCCAGCATTTT. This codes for CASNQGGAVNQPQHF.

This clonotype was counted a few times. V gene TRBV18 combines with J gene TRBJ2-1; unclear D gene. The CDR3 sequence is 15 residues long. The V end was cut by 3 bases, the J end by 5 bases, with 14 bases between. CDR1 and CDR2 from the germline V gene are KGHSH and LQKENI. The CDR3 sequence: CASSPGPSGHNEQFF. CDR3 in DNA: TGTGCCAGCTCACCCGGACCGTCCGGTCACAATGAGCAGTTCTTC.

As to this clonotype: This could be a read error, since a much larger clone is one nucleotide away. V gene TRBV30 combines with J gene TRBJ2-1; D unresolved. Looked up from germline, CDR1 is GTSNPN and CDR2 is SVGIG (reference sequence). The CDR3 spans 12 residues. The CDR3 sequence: CVWSGLYNEQFF. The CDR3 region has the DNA TGTGTCTGGAGTGGTCTATACAATGAGCAGTTCTTC.

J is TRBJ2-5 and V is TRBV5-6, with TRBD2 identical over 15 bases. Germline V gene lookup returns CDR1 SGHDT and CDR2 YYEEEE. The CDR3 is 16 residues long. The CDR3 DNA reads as TGTGTCAGTAGCTTGGGTGGGACTAGCGGGAGGAAGACCCAGTACTTC. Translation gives CVSSLGGTSGRKTQYF.

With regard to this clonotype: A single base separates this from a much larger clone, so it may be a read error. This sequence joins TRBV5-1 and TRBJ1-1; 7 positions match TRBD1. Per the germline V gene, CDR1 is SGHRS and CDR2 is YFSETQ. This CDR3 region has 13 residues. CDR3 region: CANSLIPGQEAFF. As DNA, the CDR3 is TGCGCCAACAGCTTGATACCGGGACAGGAAGCTTTCTTT.

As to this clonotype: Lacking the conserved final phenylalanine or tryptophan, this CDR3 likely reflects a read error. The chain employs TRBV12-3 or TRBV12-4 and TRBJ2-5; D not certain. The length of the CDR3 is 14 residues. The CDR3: CANSLGQTQETQYL. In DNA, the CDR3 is TGTGCCAACAGTTTAGGGCAGACTCAAGAGACCCAGTACCTC.

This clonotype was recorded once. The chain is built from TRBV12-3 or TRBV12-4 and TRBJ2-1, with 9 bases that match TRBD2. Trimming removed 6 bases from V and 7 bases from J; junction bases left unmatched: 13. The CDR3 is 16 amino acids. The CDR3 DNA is TGTGCCAGCAGGCCTTACTCGGGACTAGCTGATAATGAGCAGTTCTTC. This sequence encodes CASRPYSGLADNEQFF.

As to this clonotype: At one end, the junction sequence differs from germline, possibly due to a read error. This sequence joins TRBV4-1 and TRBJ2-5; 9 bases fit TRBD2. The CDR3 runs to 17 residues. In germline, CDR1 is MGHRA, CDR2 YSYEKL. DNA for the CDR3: TGCGCTAGCAGCCAAGATCTGAGTAGCGGGGGCCAAGAGACCCAGTACTTC. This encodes CASSQDLSSGGQETQYF.

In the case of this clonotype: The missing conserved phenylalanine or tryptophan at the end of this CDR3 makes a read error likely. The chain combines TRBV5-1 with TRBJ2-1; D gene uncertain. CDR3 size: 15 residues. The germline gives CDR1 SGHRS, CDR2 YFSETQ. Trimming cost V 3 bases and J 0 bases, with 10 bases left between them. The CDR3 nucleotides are TGCGCCAGCAGCTCCGACGTGAGCTCCTACAATGAGCAGTTCTCT. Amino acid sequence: CASSSDVSSYNEQFS.

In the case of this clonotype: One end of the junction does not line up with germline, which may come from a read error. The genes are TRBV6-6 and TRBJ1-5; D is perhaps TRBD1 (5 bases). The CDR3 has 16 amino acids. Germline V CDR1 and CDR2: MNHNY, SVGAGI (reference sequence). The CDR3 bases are TGTACCAGCAGTTACTACAGGACCTATAGCAATCAGCCCCAGCATTTT. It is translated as CTSSYYRTYSNQPQHF.

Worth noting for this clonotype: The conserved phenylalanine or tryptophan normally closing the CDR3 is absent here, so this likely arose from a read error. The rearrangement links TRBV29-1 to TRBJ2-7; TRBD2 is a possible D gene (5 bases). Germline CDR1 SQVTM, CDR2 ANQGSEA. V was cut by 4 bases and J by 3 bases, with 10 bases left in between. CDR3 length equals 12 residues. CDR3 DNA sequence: TGCAGCGTTGGCGAGGGCCTCTACGAGCAGTACTTA. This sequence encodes CSVGEGLYEQYL.

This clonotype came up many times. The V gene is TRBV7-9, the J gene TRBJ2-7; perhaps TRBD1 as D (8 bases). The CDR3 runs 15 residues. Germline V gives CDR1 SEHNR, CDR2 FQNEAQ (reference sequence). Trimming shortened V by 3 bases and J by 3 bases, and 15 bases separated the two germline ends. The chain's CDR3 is CASSFTGGASYEQYF. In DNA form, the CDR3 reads TGTGCCAGCAGCTTTACAGGGGGGGCCAGCTACGAGCAGTACTTC.

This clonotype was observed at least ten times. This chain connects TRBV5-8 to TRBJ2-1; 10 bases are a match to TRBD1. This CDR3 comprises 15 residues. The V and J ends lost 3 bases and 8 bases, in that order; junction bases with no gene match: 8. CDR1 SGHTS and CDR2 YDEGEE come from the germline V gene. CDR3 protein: CASSSWTGGFDEQFF. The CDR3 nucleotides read TGTGCCAGCAGCTCCTGGACAGGGGGTTTCGATGAGCAGTTCTTC.

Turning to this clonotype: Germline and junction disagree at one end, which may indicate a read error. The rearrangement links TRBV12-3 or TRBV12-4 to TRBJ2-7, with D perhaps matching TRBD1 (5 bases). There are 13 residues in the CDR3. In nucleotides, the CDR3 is TGTGCCAGTTTTGCAGGGTCAGGGTACGTGCAGTACTTC. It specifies CASFAGSGYVQYF.

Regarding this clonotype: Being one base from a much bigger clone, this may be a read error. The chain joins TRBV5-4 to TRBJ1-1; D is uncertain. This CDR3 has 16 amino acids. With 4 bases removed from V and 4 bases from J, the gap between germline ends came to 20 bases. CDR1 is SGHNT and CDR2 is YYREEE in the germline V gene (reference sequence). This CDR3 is CASSVAARADRTEAFF. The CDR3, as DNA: TGTGCCAGCAGCGTGGCCGCGAGGGCAGATCGCACTGAAGCTTTCTTT.